This T cell receptor beta chain emerged from a study of vaccination and CD4 T cells after COVID-19. Treatment denoted: approximately 10-day PBMC culture with coronavirus spike peptide pools or control peptides (ViraFEST assay). The sample holds a few counts of this clonotype. Its matching antigen is unknown. The CDR3 length is 14 residues. Germline V lookup: CDR1 SNHLY, CDR2 FYNNEI. V lost 5 bases and J 0 bases, leaving 8 bases between the germline ends. Sequencing of the DNA from cultured CD4+ T cells was carried out with the Oncomine TCR Beta short-read assay. TCRdb reanalysed the PCR reads using MiXCR and keeps one entry per CDR3 protein. This sample has about 23,000 distinct CDR3 sequences, with approximately 48% found just once.

Sequencing was performed on CD4+ T cells from blood, cultured in vitro, taken before SARS-CoV-2 vaccination. The gene calls are TRBV2 and TRBJ1-3; D is unresolved. This clonotype was obtained from a human donor who received a COVID-19 vaccine. The CDR3 DNA follows: TGTGCCAGCAGTTGGACGGTCTCTGGAAACACCATATATTTT. As protein: CASSWTVSGNTIYF.